The clone carrying this TCR beta chain occurred a few times. The target antigen is unknown. The data originate from a study of T-cell memory formation after mild COVID-19. Overall study context: Among the donors, TCR clusters were largely specific to each donor. Study outcomes and limitations: Clones contracting across day 15 to 85 had a balanced CD4/CD8 profile; later expanding clones leaned CD4+.

Germline CDR1 reads SEHNR; CDR2 reads FQNEAQ (reference sequence). This CDR3 contains 12 residues. With 5 bases removed from V and 7 bases from J, the gap between germline ends came to 8 bases. In TCRdb, the 5' RACE reads were re-called with MiXCR into one record per CDR3 protein. Of around 200,000 distinct CDR3 sequences listed, around 27% are singletons. The specimen sequenced was PBMCs or a T cell subset sorted from them (not recorded which). The rearrangement joins TRBV7-9 to TRBJ1-4; D remains unclear. The TCR comes from an adult woman who had mild COVID-19 (a few samples of this study predate the infection). Cell type and time point are not known. The CDR3 here is CASSIRGEKLFF. The CDR3 DNA reads TGTGCCAGCAGCATCCGGGGTGAAAAACTGTTTTTT.